These 15 T cell receptor beta chains share one sample of origin, sequenced in a study of blood T cell repertoires in COVID-19. The method was immunoSEQ multiplex PCR; TCRdb's version includes in-frame clones alone and lacks a portion of them. The table has about 120,000 clones, 55% to 75% seen once. Sequenced: peripheral blood. Every receptor here comes from a human donor with acute or convalescent COVID-19. The donor label of this sample is uncertain.

The J gene is TRBJ2-1, the V gene TRBV6-6; perhaps TRBD1 as D (5 bases). CDR3 length: 14 amino acids. With 1 base removed from V and 9 bases from J, the gap between germline ends came to 13 bases. Germline V gene data show CDR1 as MNHNY and CDR2 as SVGAGI (reference sequence). The chain's CDR3 is CASSYFAGWAEQFF. CDR3 nucleotides: TGTGCCAGCAGTTACTTTGCAGGGTGGGCTGAGCAGTTCTTC.

This clone was recorded at least ten times. The V and J genes are TRBV2 and TRBJ1-4, with 8 bases that match TRBD1. Germline CDR1 and CDR2: SNHLY and FYNNEI. CDR3 length: 15 residues. V was clipped by 7 bases and J by 5 bases; unmatched bases: 9. The CDR3 region has the DNA TGTGCCAGCAAGAGAGGGCAGGGGGCGAATGAAAAACTGTTTTTT. This sequence encodes CASKRGQGANEKLFF.

The chain employs TRBV6-5 and TRBJ2-6, with a possible D match to TRBD1 (5 bases). The germline V and J ends were trimmed by 4 bases and 0 bases, with 10 bases remaining between them. Germline CDR1 MNHEY, CDR2 SVGAGI. This CDR3 is 16 amino acids long. Written as DNA, the CDR3 is TGTGCCAGCAGTTTAACAGGTTCCTCTGGGGCCAACGTCCTGACTTTC. Encoded protein: CASSLTGSSGANVLTF.

This chain joins TRBV6-6 and TRBJ1-5, with 12 nucleotides matching TRBD1. The CDR3 extends over 18 amino acids. Germline lookup yields CDR1 MNHNY and CDR2 SVGAGI (reference sequence). The J segment lost 11 bases and the V segment lost 5 bases, leaving 19 bases of the junction unmatched. CDR3: CASSHPGQGARSSTSQHF. DNA for the CDR3: TGTGCCAGCAGTCACCCGGGACAGGGGGCCAGGTCCTCCACGTCCCAGCATTTT.

The CDR3 here is CASSERTTQETQYF. The CDR3 DNA sequence: TGTGCCAGCAGTGAGAGGACTACACAAGAGACCCAGTACTTC. V is TRBV2 and J is TRBJ2-5, with D possibly matching TRBD2 (6 bases). Germline V gene sequence: CDR1 SNHLY, CDR2 FYNNEI. Trimming took 3 bases from V and 2 from J, leaving 10 bases between them. The CDR3 is 14 amino acids. The full variable domain, completed using reference TRBV2 and TRBJ2-5, is EPEVTQTPSHQVTQMGQEVILRCVPISNHLYFYWYRQILGQKVEFLVSFYNNEISEKSEIFDDQFSVERPDGSNFTLKIRSTKLEDSAMYFCASSERTTQETQYFGPGTRLLVL.

This chain connects TRBV5-3 to TRBJ1-3; no reliable D call. TRBV5-3 is identified as an open reading frame with a role that is uncertain. This CDR3 is built from 15 residues. The germline V and J ends were trimmed by 0 bases and 1 base, with 8 bases remaining between them. Here the CDR3 DNA reads TGTGCCAGAAGCTTGGCCGGGGTTTCTGGAAACACCATATATTTT. Protein product: CARSLAGVSGNTIYF.

The rearrangement joins TRBV5-1 to TRBJ2-7, with D perhaps matching TRBD1 (6 bases). The CDR3 has 15 residues. CDR1 SGHRS and CDR2 YFSETQ come from the germline V gene. V was trimmed by 0 bases and J by 3 bases, leaving 13 bases between them. The CDR3 DNA sequence: TGCGCCAGCAGCTTGGACCTCCAGGGGCGCTACGAGCAGTACTTC. Translating gives CASSLDLQGRYEQYF.

This clone was recorded once. J is TRBJ2-5 and V is TRBV2, with D perhaps TRBD1 (6 bases). Trimming pared 6 bases from V and 13 bases from J, leaving 15 bases between. Germline V gene lookup returns CDR1 SNHLY and CDR2 FYNNEI. The CDR3 length is 11 residues. CDR3 sequence (DNA): TGTGCCAGCAGCGAAAACAGGGTTCCGTACTTC. It codes for CASSENRVPYF.

A few counts support this clone. The chain has TRBV2 and TRBJ1-4; no firm D call. CDR1 and CDR2 (germline): SNHLY, FYNNEI. V was pared by 8 bases and J by 3 bases, with 13 bases between. This CDR3 is built from 14 residues. CDR3 residues: CASRGGDANEKLFF. CDR3 in DNA: TGTGCCAGCCGGGGAGGAGATGCTAATGAAAAACTGTTTTTT.

The V call is TRBV5-1, the J call TRBJ1-4; possible D gene TRBD1, 6 bases. Germline CDR1 reads SGHRS; CDR2 reads YFSETQ. CDR3 length equals 14 residues. Between the trimmed V and J ends, which lost 4 bases and 3 bases, there was a span of 10 bases. The CDR3, as DNA: TGCGCCAGCAGCGTGACAGGTCCTAATGAAAAACTGTTTTTT. This gives the protein CASSVTGPNEKLFF.

This chain joins TRBV20-1 and TRBJ2-7, with D uncertain. Trimming took off 3 bases at V and 0 bases at J, with 9 bases between the two ends. The CDR3 consists of 13 residues. The germline V gene has CDR1 DFQATT and CDR2 SNEGSKA (reference sequence). The CDR3 nucleotides are TGCAGTGCTAGTGGTCGGTCCTCCTACGAGCAGTACGTC. It translates to CSASGRSSYEQYV.

The chain carries TRBV19 and TRBJ1-2; D unclear. The CDR3 contains 12 residues. V was cut by 6 bases and J by 8 bases, with 13 bases left in between. From germline, CDR1 is LNHDA and CDR2 SQIVND (reference sequence). Here the CDR3 DNA reads TGTGCCAGTAGCCGGACTGGCGGGGGCTACACCTTC. This sequence encodes CASSRTGGGYTF.

The chain carries TRBV30 and TRBJ2-7, with 7 bases fitting TRBD2. The CDR3 sequence is 16 residues long. Germline V gives CDR1 GTSNPN, CDR2 SVGIG (reference sequence). Trimming took 4 bases from V and 6 from J; bases not matched to a gene: 18. The DNA for the CDR3 is TGTGCCTGGACCACGGGAGGCGGGGCTCTCCGGGGCGAGCAGTACTTC. It specifies CAWTTGGGALRGEQYF.

V usage is TRBV10-3 and J usage is TRBJ2-5; D may be TRBD2 (5 bases). The CDR3 runs to 11 residues. Trimming pared 8 bases from V and 2 bases from J, leaving 6 bases between. Per the germline V gene, CDR1 is ENHRY and CDR2 is SYGVKD. Here the CDR3 reads CAIRGQETQYF. The CDR3 DNA reads as TGTGCCATCCGGGGACAAGAGACCCAGTACTTC.

The table lists this clone with a few counts. V gene TRBV25-1 combines with J gene TRBJ2-3; D gene unclear. Germline-derived CDR1 and CDR2 are MGHDK and SYGVNS. Trimming left V 3 bases short and J 2 bases short, with 9 bases between. CDR3 length: 14 amino acids. The CDR3 region has the DNA TGTGCCAGCAGTGACCCAGGTCTCACAGATACGCAGTATTTT. Its translation: CASSDPGLTDTQYF. The full variable domain, rest sourced from reference TRBV25-1 and TRBJ2-3, is EADIYQTPRYLVIGTGKKITLECSQTMGHDKMYWYQQDPGMELHLIHYSYGVNSTEKGDLSSESTVSRIRTEHFPLTLESARPSHTSQYLCASSDPGLTDTQYFGPGTRLTVL.